A selection of T cell receptor beta chains follows, all from one sample in a study of neurological immune-mediated disorders. TCRdb passed the 5' RACE reads through MiXCR, listing each CDR3 protein once. Of 45,000 to 65,000 distinct CDR3 sequences listed, over 4% are singletons. The sequenced sample was PBMCs. These receptors were taken from a man in his fifties or sixties with multiple sclerosis. The CDR3 runs from the conserved cysteine through the conserved F or W. Fields, in order: V gene, clone size, J gene, D gene, CDR3 protein. A D gene is named only where the DNA matches it firmly. The size entry is marked missing in some rows and otherwise reads once, few, many or a size class.

v_gene: TRBV3-1; abundance: many; j_gene: TRBJ2-5; d_gene: .; CDR3aa: CASSQAGPQTQYF
v_gene: TRBV20-1; abundance: many; j_gene: TRBJ2-4; d_gene: .; CDR3aa: CSAMTHGAKNIQYF
v_gene: TRBV2; abundance: .; j_gene: TRBJ2-1; d_gene: TRBD2; CDR3aa: CASSDGLAGVYNEQFF
v_gene: TRBV6-5; abundance: many; j_gene: TRBJ2-2; d_gene: .; CDR3aa: CASSYSPRGGELFF
v_gene: TRBV7-3; abundance: many; j_gene: TRBJ2-5; d_gene: TRBD1; CDR3aa: CASSPSGTGGAETQYF
v_gene: TRBV5-1; abundance: few; j_gene: TRBJ2-6; d_gene: TRBD1; CDR3aa: CASSPETGGSGANVLTF
v_gene: TRBV7-2; abundance: .; j_gene: TRBJ2-3; d_gene: .; CDR3aa: CASRLQTAQYF
v_gene: TRBV15; abundance: many; j_gene: TRBJ2-2; d_gene: TRBD1; CDR3aa: CATSYRGLKTGELFF
v_gene: TRBV2; abundance: few; j_gene: TRBJ2-7; d_gene: TRBD2; CDR3aa: CASSDRTSGSWYEQYF
v_gene: TRBV20-1; abundance: few; j_gene: TRBJ2-1; d_gene: TRBD2; CDR3aa: CSGVRGGPNEQFF
v_gene: TRBV20-1; abundance: few; j_gene: TRBJ1-2; d_gene: .; CDR3aa: CSASSARNYGYTF
v_gene: TRBV7-9; abundance: many; j_gene: TRBJ1-1; d_gene: .; CDR3aa: CASSLFRGMNTEAFF
v_gene: TRBV20-1; abundance: medium-sized; j_gene: TRBJ2-3; d_gene: TRBD2; CDR3aa: CSASPGLASGAGTDTQYF
v_gene: TRBV28; abundance: many; j_gene: TRBJ2-1; d_gene: TRBD2; CDR3aa: CASSLRLAGGPEQFF
v_gene: TRBV5-1; abundance: many; j_gene: TRBJ2-7; d_gene: .; CDR3aa: CASSAGQPTYEQYF